The rows below give T cell receptor beta chains drawn from one sample of a study of Ad26.COV2.S vaccination and SARS-CoV-2 variants. Only in-frame clones appear in the TCRdb table, and some are missing; sequencing was by immunoSEQ multiplex PCR. The sample comprises approximately 300,000 clones, 85% to 90% of which are singletons, and roughly 1.9% rests with the top ten. The material sequenced was peripheral blood, taken in a trial of Ad26.COV2.S vaccine versus placebo. These receptor sequences come from a person between 18 and 60 years old who received the Ad26.COV2.S COVID-19 vaccine or a placebo. CDR3s include the opening cysteine and the closing phenylalanine or tryptophan. The order of the fields is J gene, V gene, CDR3 protein.

J gene: TRBJ2-3
V gene: TRBV7-3
CDR3 protein: CASSLGQGSDTQYF

J gene: TRBJ2-6
V gene: TRBV5-1
CDR3 protein: CASSPKTGSSSGANVLTF

J gene: TRBJ1-2
V gene: TRBV30
CDR3 protein: CAWSSVAVRGYTF

J gene: TRBJ1-2
V gene: TRBV7-2
CDR3 protein: CASSLATDYGYTF

J gene: TRBJ2-1
V gene: TRBV11-3
CDR3 protein: CASSGGTGSLNEQFF

J gene: TRBJ2-3
V gene: TRBV2
CDR3 protein: CASGVTDTQYF

J gene: TRBJ2-2
V gene: TRBV3-1/TRBV3-2
CDR3 protein: CASRPSGGTGELFF

J gene: TRBJ2-4
V gene: TRBV6-1
CDR3 protein: CASSDEGKHNIQYF

J gene: TRBJ1-3
V gene: TRBV18
CDR3 protein: CASSRRGEGGSGNTIYF

J gene: TRBJ1-3
V gene: TRBV21-1
CDR3 protein: CASSKVLGGGASGNTIYF

J gene: TRBJ2-1
V gene: TRBV13
CDR3 protein: CASSLVGRGQGAPSYRNEQFF

J gene: TRBJ1-2
V gene: TRBV27
CDR3 protein: CASSSHRGAVGDYTF

J gene: TRBJ1-4
V gene: TRBV2
CDR3 protein: CASSPSSWEKLFF

J gene: TRBJ2-3
V gene: TRBV4-3
CDR3 protein: CASSQDPPGYSHTQYF

J gene: TRBJ2-7
V gene: TRBV19
CDR3 protein: CASSIDHGQKTYEQYF

J gene: TRBJ1-1
V gene: TRBV5-6
CDR3 protein: CASRRKTNTEAFF

J gene: TRBJ2-7
V gene: TRBV15
CDR3 protein: CATSRGTPRSAYEQYF

J gene: TRBJ2-7
V gene: TRBV7-2
CDR3 protein: CASSFWPSSYEQYF

J gene: TRBJ2-1
V gene: TRBV6-5
CDR3 protein: CASSYEILAGGNEQFF

J gene: TRBJ2-3
V gene: TRBV5-4
CDR3 protein: CASSLFTDTQYF

J gene: TRBJ2-7
V gene: TRBV13
CDR3 protein: CASSSASEQYF

J gene: TRBJ1-1
V gene: TRBV6-1
CDR3 protein: CASSEALGRLGEAFF

J gene: TRBJ1-2
V gene: TRBV2
CDR3 protein: CASSEALRSIYGYTF

J gene: TRBJ1-5
V gene: TRBV25-1
CDR3 protein: CASSDKRGSNQPQHF

J gene: TRBJ2-3
V gene: TRBV10-3
CDR3 protein: CAISVTDTQYF

J gene: TRBJ2-5
V gene: TRBV12-3/TRBV12-4
CDR3 protein: CASSFTETQYF

J gene: TRBJ1-2
V gene: TRBV7-2
CDR3 protein: CASSSRDSPRAF

J gene: TRBJ1-6
V gene: TRBV5-1
CDR3 protein: CASSLAPGQGTPLHF

J gene: TRBJ2-5
V gene: TRBV4-1
CDR3 protein: CASSQGVRDYKETQYF

J gene: TRBJ1-2
V gene: TRBV6-6
CDR3 protein: CASSYSWGAEYYGYTF

J gene: TRBJ1-5
V gene: TRBV12-3/TRBV12-4
CDR3 protein: CASTGGSNQPQHF

J gene: TRBJ1-5
V gene: TRBV15
CDR3 protein: CATSRGLRGNQPQHF

J gene: TRBJ1-4
V gene: TRBV18
CDR3 protein: CASSPGRAATNEKLFF

J gene: TRBJ1-2
V gene: TRBV7-2
CDR3 protein: CASSLGQDGGYTF

J gene: TRBJ2-1
V gene: TRBV2
CDR3 protein: CASSIQGKRAYNEQFF

J gene: TRBJ2-7
V gene: TRBV9
CDR3 protein: CASSLLAGQGSDEQYF

J gene: TRBJ1-5
V gene: TRBV19
CDR3 protein: CASSPPGWNQPQHF

J gene: TRBJ1-1
V gene: TRBV4-3
CDR3 protein: CASRPSPRGGTEAFF

J gene: TRBJ2-7
V gene: TRBV7-2
CDR3 protein: CASSPDRGGYEQYF

J gene: TRBJ1-1
V gene: TRBV20-1
CDR3 protein: CSASSTEAFF

J gene: TRBJ1-1
V gene: TRBV19
CDR3 protein: CASSMGQGSAGTEAFF

J gene: TRBJ1-6
V gene: TRBV5-1
CDR3 protein: CASSLNRDGSYNSPLHF

J gene: TRBJ2-2
V gene: TRBV5-1
CDR3 protein: CASSTNRDLTGELFF

J gene: TRBJ2-3
V gene: TRBV29-1
CDR3 protein: CSVERADTQYF

J gene: TRBJ1-2
V gene: TRBV30
CDR3 protein: CAWSVKGGGYTF

J gene: TRBJ1-3
V gene: TRBV10-3
CDR3 protein: CAISERSGNSGNTIYF

J gene: TRBJ2-3
V gene: TRBV6-2/TRBV6-3
CDR3 protein: CASSTLTGGSQYF

J gene: TRBJ2-7
V gene: TRBV9
CDR3 protein: CASSVDPSPAYEQYF

J gene: TRBJ1-3
V gene: TRBV6-6
CDR3 protein: CASSYTITGGGNTIYF

J gene: TRBJ2-2
V gene: TRBV5-4
CDR3 protein: CASSHSGQVFGELFF

J gene: TRBJ2-7
V gene: TRBV6-2/TRBV6-3
CDR3 protein: CASSYRRTSGGSYEQYF

J gene: TRBJ2-7
V gene: TRBV7-9
CDR3 protein: CASSVLAGTYEQYF

J gene: TRBJ1-2
V gene: TRBV5-1
CDR3 protein: CASSPGTGGNQYGYTF

J gene: TRBJ2-5
V gene: TRBV7-9
CDR3 protein: CASSGLWTGAQETQYF

J gene: TRBJ1-2
V gene: TRBV4-1
CDR3 protein: CASTGDRSYGYTF

J gene: TRBJ1-2
V gene: TRBV5-8
CDR3 protein: CASSLYEWGYTF

J gene: TRBJ2-5
V gene: TRBV4-3
CDR3 protein: CASSQAVAGIQETQYF

J gene: TRBJ2-3
V gene: TRBV11-3
CDR3 protein: CASSLGTGGADTQYF

J gene: TRBJ2-2
V gene: TRBV29-1
CDR3 protein: CSVEAGGKGTGELFF